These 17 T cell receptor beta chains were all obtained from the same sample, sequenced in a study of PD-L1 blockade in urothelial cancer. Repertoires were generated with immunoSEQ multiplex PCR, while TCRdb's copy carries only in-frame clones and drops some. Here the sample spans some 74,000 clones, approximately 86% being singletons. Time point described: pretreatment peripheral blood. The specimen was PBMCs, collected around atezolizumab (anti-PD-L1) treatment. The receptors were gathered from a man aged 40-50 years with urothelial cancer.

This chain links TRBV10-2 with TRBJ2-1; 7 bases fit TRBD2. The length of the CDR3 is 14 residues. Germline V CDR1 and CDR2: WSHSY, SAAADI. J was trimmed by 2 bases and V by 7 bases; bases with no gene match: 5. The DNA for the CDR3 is TGCGCCAGCACCAGCGGGAAGACCTACAATGAGCAGTTCTTC. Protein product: CASTSGKTYNEQFF.

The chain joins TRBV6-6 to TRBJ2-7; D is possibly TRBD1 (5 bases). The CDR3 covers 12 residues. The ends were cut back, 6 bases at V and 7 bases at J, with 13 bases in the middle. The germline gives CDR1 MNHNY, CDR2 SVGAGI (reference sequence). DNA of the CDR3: TGTGCCAGCAGGCCATCGACAGCAGAGCAGTACTTC. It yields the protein CASRPSTAEQYF.

The CDR3 is CASSQERDTEAFF. In DNA form, the CDR3 reads TGTGCCAGCTCACAAGAGAGGGACACTGAAGCTTTCTTT. The chain links TRBV18 to TRBJ1-1; D ambiguous. The CDR3 runs to 13 residues. Trimming took off 4 bases at V and 3 bases at J, with 9 bases between the two ends. In germline, CDR1 is KGHSH, CDR2 LQKENI.

Here the CDR3 reads CASSRVAAYQETQYF. The DNA of the CDR3 is TGTGCCAGTAGCAGGGTAGCGGCTTACCAAGAGACCCAGTACTTC. The chain carries TRBV19 and TRBJ2-5; TRBD2 is a possible D gene (6 bases). The germline V and J ends were trimmed by 6 bases and 0 bases, with 14 bases remaining between them. Germline lookup yields CDR1 LNHDA and CDR2 SQIVND (reference sequence). This CDR3 comprises 15 residues.

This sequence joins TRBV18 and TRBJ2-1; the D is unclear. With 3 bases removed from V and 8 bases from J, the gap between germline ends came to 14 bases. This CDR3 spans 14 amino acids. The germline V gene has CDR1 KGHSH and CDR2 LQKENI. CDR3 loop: CASSPGLQTDEQFF. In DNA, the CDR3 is TGTGCCAGCTCACCTGGGCTTCAGACGGATGAGCAGTTCTTC.

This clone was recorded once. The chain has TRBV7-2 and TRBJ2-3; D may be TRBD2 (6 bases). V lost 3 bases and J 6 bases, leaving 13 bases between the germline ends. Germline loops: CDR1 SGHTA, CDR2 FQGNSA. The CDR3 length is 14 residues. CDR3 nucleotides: TGTGCCAGCAGCTTTCTGCGACTAGGGGATACGCAGTATTTT. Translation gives CASSFLRLGDTQYF.

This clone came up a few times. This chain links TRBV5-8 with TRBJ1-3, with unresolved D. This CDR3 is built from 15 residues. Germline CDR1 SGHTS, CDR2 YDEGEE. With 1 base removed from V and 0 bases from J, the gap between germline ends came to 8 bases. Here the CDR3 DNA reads TGTGCCAGCAGCTTGTCGAAGAGCTCTGGAAACACCATATATTTT. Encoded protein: CASSLSKSSGNTIYF.

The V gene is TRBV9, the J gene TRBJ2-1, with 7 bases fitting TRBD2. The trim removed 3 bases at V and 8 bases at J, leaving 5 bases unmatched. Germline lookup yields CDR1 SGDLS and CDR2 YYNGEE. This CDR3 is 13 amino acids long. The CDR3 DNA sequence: TGTGCCAGCAGCGCCGGCGGACTAGATGAGCAGTTCTTC. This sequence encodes CASSAGGLDEQFF.

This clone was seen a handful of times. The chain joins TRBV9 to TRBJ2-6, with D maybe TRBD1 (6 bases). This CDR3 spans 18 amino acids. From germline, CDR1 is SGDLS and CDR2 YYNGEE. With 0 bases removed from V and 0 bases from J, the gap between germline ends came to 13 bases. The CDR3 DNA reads TGTGCCAGCAGCGTAGGGGGACAAGCTTCCTCTGGGGCCAACGTCCTGACTTTC. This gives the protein CASSVGGQASSGANVLTF. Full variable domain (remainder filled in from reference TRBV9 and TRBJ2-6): DSGVTQTPKHLITATGQRVTLRCSPRSGDLSVYWYQQSLDQGLQFLIQYYNGEERAKGNILERFSAQQFPDLHSELNLSSLELGDSALYFCASSVGGQASSGANVLTFGAGSRLTVL.

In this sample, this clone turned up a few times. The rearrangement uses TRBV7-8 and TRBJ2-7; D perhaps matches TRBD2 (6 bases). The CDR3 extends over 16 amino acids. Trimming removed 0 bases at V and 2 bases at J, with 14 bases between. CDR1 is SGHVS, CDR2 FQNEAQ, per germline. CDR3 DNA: TGTGCCAGCAGCTTAGCGACCGGCGGGGCACCCTACGAGCAGTACTTC. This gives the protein CASSLATGGAPYEQYF.

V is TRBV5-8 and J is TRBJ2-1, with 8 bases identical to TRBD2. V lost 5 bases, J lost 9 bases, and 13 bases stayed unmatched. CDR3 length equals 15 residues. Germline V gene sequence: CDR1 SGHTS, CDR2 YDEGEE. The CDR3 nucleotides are TGTGCCAGCAGGCCCGGGACTAGTAGATATAGTGAGCAGTTCTTC. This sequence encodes CASRPGTSRYSEQFF.

The DNA of the CDR3 is TGTGCCAGCAGCTTACGTTTATCCAGTAACACCGGGGAGCTGTTTTTT. Translated: CASSLRLSSNTGELFF. The J gene is TRBJ2-2, the V gene TRBV11-3; D remains unclear. V dropped 2 bases and J dropped 2 bases, with 12 bases sitting between them. Germline values: CDR1 SGHNT, CDR2 YENEEA. The CDR3 has 16 residues. The variable domain in full, with the rest retrieved from reference TRBV11-3 and TRBJ2-2, is EAGVVQSPRYKIIEKKQPVAFWCNPISGHNTLYWYLQNLGQGPELLIRYENEEAVDDSQLPKDRFSAERLKGVDSTLKIQPAELGDSAVYLCASSLRLSSNTGELFFGEGSRLTVL.

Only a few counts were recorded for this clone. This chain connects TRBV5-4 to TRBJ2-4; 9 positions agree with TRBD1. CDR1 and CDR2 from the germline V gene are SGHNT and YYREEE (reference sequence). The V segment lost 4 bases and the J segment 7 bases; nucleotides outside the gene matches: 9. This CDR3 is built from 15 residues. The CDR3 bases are TGTGCCAGCAGCGGGGGACAGGGAGGTTTCAACATTCAGTACTTC. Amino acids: CASSGGQGGFNIQYF.

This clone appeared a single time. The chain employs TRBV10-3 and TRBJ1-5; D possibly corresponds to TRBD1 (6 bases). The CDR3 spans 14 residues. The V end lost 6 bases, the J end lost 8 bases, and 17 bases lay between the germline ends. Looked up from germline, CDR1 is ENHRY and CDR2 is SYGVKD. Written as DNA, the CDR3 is TGTGCCATCAGCGAAGGGGGATTTGGGAAGCCCCAGCATTTT. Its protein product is CAISEGGFGKPQHF.

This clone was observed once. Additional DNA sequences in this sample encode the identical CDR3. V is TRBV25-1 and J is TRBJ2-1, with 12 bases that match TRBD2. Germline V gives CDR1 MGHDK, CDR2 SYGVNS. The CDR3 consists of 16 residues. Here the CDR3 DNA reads TGTGCTAGCGCCCAATCTAGCGGGAGGGTTTACAATGAGCAGTTCTTC. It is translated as CASAQSSGRVYNEQFF.

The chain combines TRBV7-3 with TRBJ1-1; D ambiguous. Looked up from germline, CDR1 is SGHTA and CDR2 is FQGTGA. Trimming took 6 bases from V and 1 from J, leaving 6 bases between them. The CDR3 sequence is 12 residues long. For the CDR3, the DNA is TGTGCCAGCAGGGGCACGAACACTGAAGCTTTCTTT. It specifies CASRGTNTEAFF.

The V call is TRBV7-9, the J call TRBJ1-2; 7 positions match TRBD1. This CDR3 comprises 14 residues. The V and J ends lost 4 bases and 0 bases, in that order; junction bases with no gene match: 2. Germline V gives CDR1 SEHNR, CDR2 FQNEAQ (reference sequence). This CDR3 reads CASSSDRSNYGYTF. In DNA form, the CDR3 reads TGTGCCAGCAGCTCGGACAGGTCTAACTATGGCTACACCTTC.